This TCR beta chain was recovered during a study of OX40 agonist ivuxolimab in advanced cancers. Produced via immunoSEQ multiplex PCR; TCRdb's table is partial and in-frame only. The sample includes about 83,000 clones, around 93% of them seen just once. This CDR3 contains 16 residues. Per germline, CDR1 LGHNA and CDR2 YNFKEQ. The germline V and J ends were trimmed by 0 bases and 0 bases, with 11 bases remaining between them. The V gene is TRBV4-2, the J gene TRBJ1-1; D not certain. The TCR sequence derives from an adult with an advanced solid tumor such as melanoma, head and neck, liver or kidney cancer. Here the sequenced sample was CD4+ or CD8+ T cells sorted from blood, taken in a trial of the OX40 agonist ivuxolimab. The chain's CDR3 is CASSQEDNSMNTEAFF. In nucleotides, the CDR3 is TGTGCCAGCAGCCAAGAAGATAACAGCATGAACACTGAAGCTTTCTTT.